Only a few counts were recorded for the clone carrying this T cell receptor beta chain. Its antigen is undetermined. Donors each had at least one pre-ART PBMC sample and at least two post-ART ones. The record originates from a study of long-term antiretroviral therapy in people with HIV. With V trimmed by 1 base and J by 3 bases, 5 bases remained unmatched. Germline V gene lookup returns CDR1 SGHTA and CDR2 FQGNSA. The CDR3 is 15 residues long. Assay version v3.0 of immunoSEQ was used, and it was run at survey level. Here immunoSEQ multiplex PCR was the method, and the copy in TCRdb shows in-frame clones only, minus some. This repertoire shows tens of thousands of clones, 80% to 85% found once; its top ten account for around a tenth. Study-wide results and caveats: Among HIV repertoires, CDR3 length ranges were narrower than those of controls. There were no data on ART adherence, viral resistance or therapy changes, a gap that limits inferences about post-ART repertoire changes.

The J gene is TRBJ1-1, the V gene TRBV7-2, with 7 bases lining up with TRBD1. This clonotype originated in a man in his late teens or twenties with HIV. The material was unsorted PBMCs, obtained 0.8 years before starting antiretroviral therapy. CDR3: CASSLGGGADTEAFF. CDR3 sequence (DNA): TGTGCCAGCAGCTTAGGAGGGGGCGCCGACACTGAAGCTTTCTTT.